These 14 T cell receptor beta chains came from one sample sequenced in a study of graft-versus-host responses after intestinal transplantation. Which antigens these TCRs recognize remains unknown. The table came from immunoSEQ multiplex PCR; TCRdb's copy has only in-frame clones and leaves some out. Counted here are roughly 85,000 clones, around 93% occurring once; the ten biggest clones make up 6% to 9%. The source material was unstimulated CD8+ T cells sorted from spleen or lymph node cells, sampled before transplant. These receptors came from a human donor who was the organ donor for an intestinal transplant.

The J gene is TRBJ2-1, the V gene TRBV10-2, with TRBD2 identical over 10 bases. This CDR3 has 16 amino acids. The V gene's germline CDR1 is WSHSY and CDR2 SAAADI. Trimming removed 3 bases from V and 2 bases from J; junction bases left unmatched: 4. The CDR3 protein is CASSDLAGGAYNEQFF. CDR3 bases: TGCGCCAGCAGTGATTTAGCGGGAGGAGCCTACAATGAGCAGTTCTTC.

This chain uses TRBV5-4 with TRBJ1-6; a weak D match, TRBD1 (5 bases). CDR1 is SGHNT and CDR2 is YYREEE in the germline V gene (reference sequence). V was trimmed by 4 bases and J by 4 bases, leaving 12 bases between them. The CDR3 totals 15 residues. CDR3 amino acids: CASSTRQSYNSPLHF. The CDR3 DNA is TGTGCCAGCAGCACCCGACAGAGTTATAATTCACCCCTCCACTTT.

The CDR3 reads CASSIGGGGLYTEAFF. CDR3 coding DNA: TGTGCCAGTAGTATAGGCGGTGGGGGGCTTTACACTGAAGCTTTCTTT. The chain joins TRBV19 to TRBJ1-1, with D possibly being TRBD1 (6 bases). CDR3 length: 16 residues. V was cut by 1 base and J by 3 bases, with 15 bases left in between. Germline V gives CDR1 LNHDA, CDR2 SQIVND (reference sequence).

V gene TRBV7-9 combines with J gene TRBJ2-3; a possible D gene is TRBD2 (5 bases). With 5 bases removed from V and 5 bases from J, the gap between germline ends came to 23 bases. The CDR3 contains 17 residues. Germline V gene sequence: CDR1 SEHNR, CDR2 FQNEAQ (reference sequence). The CDR3 reads CASSPILKRFRGDTQYF. The CDR3 DNA is TGTGCCAGCAGCCCCATACTGAAGCGGTTCCGGGGAGATACGCAGTATTTT.

The V call is TRBV11-2, the J call TRBJ2-5; the D gene is possibly TRBD2 (5 bases). The J call may be incorrect, as the DNA end agrees better with TRBJ2-7. Germline lookup yields CDR1 SGHAT and CDR2 FQNNGV. CDR3 size: 13 residues. The CDR3 DNA is TGTGCCAGCAGCGCCGTGGAGGCCTACGAGCAGTACTTC. Translating it yields CASSAVEAYEQYF.

This chain uses TRBV6-1 with TRBJ2-7, with 9 bases lining up with TRBD1. V lost 5 bases and J lost 1; bases outside the gene matches: 3. Germline CDR1 and CDR2: MNHNS and SASEGT. This CDR3 has 14 residues. The CDR3 protein is CASSPGQGSYEQYF. In DNA form, the CDR3 reads TGTGCCAGCAGTCCGGGACAGGGATCCTACGAGCAGTACTTC.

The genes are TRBV13 and TRBJ2-1; TRBD1 might be the D (5 bases). This CDR3 is built from 15 residues. The V and J ends lost 1 base and 0 bases respectively, with 7 bases between them. Looked up from germline, CDR1 is PRHDT and CDR2 is FYEKMQ (reference sequence). The CDR3 loop is CASSLDRSSYNEQFF. The DNA for the CDR3 is TGTGCCAGCAGCTTAGACAGGAGCTCCTACAATGAGCAGTTCTTC. Supplemented by reference TRBV13 and TRBJ2-1, the full variable domain reads AAGVIQSPRHLIKEKRETATLKCYPIPRHDTVYWYQQGPGQDPQFLISFYEKMQSDKGSIPDRFSAQQFSDYHSELNMSSLELGDSALYFCASSLDRSSYNEQFFGPGTRLTVL.

The chain combines TRBV10-2 with TRBJ2-7; no clear D gene. This CDR3 region has 17 residues. Germline CDR1 is WSHSY and CDR2 is SAAADI. Between the trimmed V and J ends, which lost 5 bases and 2 bases, there was a span of 22 bases. Here the CDR3 DNA reads TGCGCCAGCAGTATATTGAACCGACGGTGGCTGGCCTACGAGCAGTACTTC. It yields the protein CASSILNRRWLAYEQYF.

The gene calls are TRBV9 and TRBJ1-4, with D possibly being TRBD1 (5 bases). This CDR3 has 14 amino acids. V was cut by 4 bases and J by 8 bases, with 15 bases left in between. The germline gives CDR1 SGDLS, CDR2 YYNGEE. The CDR3: CASSSHGGEEKLFF. The CDR3 DNA reads TGTGCCAGCAGCTCCCACGGGGGTGAGGAAAAACTGTTTTTT.

The chain recombines TRBV11-2 with TRBJ2-7, with unresolved D. This CDR3 has 12 amino acids. V dropped 4 bases and J dropped 3 bases, with 7 bases sitting between them. Germline V gives CDR1 SGHAT, CDR2 FQNNGV. The CDR3 DNA reads TGTGCCAGCAGCTCGTTATACTACGAGCAGTACTTC. This sequence encodes CASSSLYYEQYF.

A remark on this clone: Its ends do not fully match the called genes, so a read error is possible. The CDR3 bases are TGTGCCTGCAGCCACCTCGGGGCAGGGATCTCCTACGAGCAGTACTTC. This translates into CACSHLGAGISYEQYF. The chain couples TRBV14 to TRBJ2-7; D is tentatively TRBD1 or TRBD2 (5 bases each). The length of the CDR3 is 16 residues. Germline lookup yields CDR1 SGHDN and CDR2 FVKESK.

This clone was seen a handful of times. The chain links TRBV7-9 to TRBJ2-1, with a possible D match to TRBD2 (6 bases). Germline V gene data show CDR1 as SEHNR and CDR2 as FQNEAQ (reference sequence). This CDR3 region has 15 residues. The V and J ends lost 5 bases and 6 bases respectively, with 17 bases between them. DNA for the CDR3: TGTGCCAGCAGCCGAGGGCAGAGCGGGCGCAATGAGCAGTTCTTC. Translation: CASSRGQSGRNEQFF.

The chain employs TRBV2 and TRBJ2-1; no firm D call. The CDR3 is made up of 12 amino acids. V was clipped by 3 bases and J by 6 bases, with 6 bases between them. Germline V gives CDR1 SNHLY, CDR2 FYNNEI. The CDR3 reads CASSDSPNEQFF. In DNA form, the CDR3 reads TGTGCCAGCAGTGACAGCCCCAATGAGCAGTTCTTC.

The J gene is TRBJ2-1, the V gene TRBV19; D may be TRBD2 (6 bases). This CDR3 spans 14 amino acids. The germline V and J ends were trimmed by 3 bases and 8 bases, with 14 bases remaining between them. CDR1 and CDR2 (germline): LNHDA, SQIVND (reference sequence). Here the CDR3 reads CASSISPGRYEQFF. In nucleotides, the CDR3 is TGTGCCAGTAGTATCTCACCAGGGAGGTATGAGCAGTTCTTC. Supplemented by reference TRBV19 and TRBJ2-1, the full variable domain reads DGGITQSPKYLFRKEGQNVTLSCEQNLNHDAMYWYRQDPGQGLRLIYYSQIVNDFQKGDIAEGYSVSREKKESFPLTVTSAQKNPTAFYLCASSISPGRYEQFFGPGTRLTVL.